The 30 T cell receptor beta chains given below trace back to one sample, sequenced in a study of blood T cells in healthy people across ages. Using a J-beta primer mix together with a sample-barcoded 5' primer, a second PCR was run for about 6 to 12 cycles. Using its own MiXCR run on the 5' RACE reads, TCRdb lists one record per CDR3 protein. The sample has some 290,000 distinct CDR3 sequences, roughly 26% seen once. Sequencing was carried out using blood. These receptors all come from a woman aged 70-85 years in good health.

Concerning this clonotype: This sequence may be a read error, since a much larger clone differs from it by one base. The rearrangement joins TRBV28 to TRBJ1-5, with 9 bases lining up with TRBD1. Germline values: CDR1 MDHEN, CDR2 SYDVKM. The CDR3 runs 15 residues. Here the CDR3 DNA reads TGTGCCGGCAGGTATATGACAGGGGGGGGTCAGCCCCAGCATTTT. It specifies CAGRYMTGGGQPQHF.

The J gene is TRBJ1-2, the V gene TRBV2; D possibly corresponds to TRBD1 (5 bases). CDR1 and CDR2 (germline): SNHLY, FYNNEI. V dropped 4 bases and J dropped 2 bases, with 17 bases sitting between them. CDR3 length equals 16 residues. DNA for the CDR3: TGTGCCAGCAGTGGAGTCGGGGCCTTACCAAACTATGGCTACACCTTC. Translating it yields CASSGVGALPNYGYTF.

The genes are TRBV12-3 or TRBV12-4 and TRBJ1-1, with D possibly matching TRBD1 (6 bases). The V end was cut by 3 bases, the J end by 3 bases, with 14 bases between. The CDR3 has 15 amino acids. The CDR3 protein is CASSFNGGADTEAFF. As DNA, the CDR3 is TGTGCCAGCAGTTTTAATGGGGGCGCGGACACTGAAGCTTTCTTT.

The rearrangement uses TRBV2 and TRBJ2-3; no reliable D call. The CDR3 consists of 12 residues. Trimming stripped 7 bases from V and 4 bases from J, with 9 bases between. Germline CDR1 SNHLY, CDR2 FYNNEI. The CDR3 DNA reads as TGTGCCAGCACTTTCACCCCAGATACGCAGTATTTT. Amino acids: CASTFTPDTQYF.

In nucleotides, the CDR3 is TGTGCCACGGGGGGAGGGGGTGGACGGAATCAGCCCCAGCATTTT. It yields the protein CATGGGGGRNQPQHF. The V and J genes are TRBV10-3 and TRBJ1-5; a possible D gene is TRBD1 (6 bases). V lost 10 bases, J lost 4 bases, and 20 bases lay in between. Per germline, CDR1 ENHRY and CDR2 SYGVKD. The CDR3 is 15 residues long.

The rearrangement links TRBV10-3 to TRBJ2-3; no definite D call. Trimming removed 3 bases at V and 4 bases at J, with 11 bases between. This CDR3 spans 14 amino acids. In germline, CDR1 is ENHRY, CDR2 SYGVKD. CDR3 nucleotide sequence: TGTGCCATCAGTGACAGCGTGAGCCCAGATACGCAGTATTTT. Amino acid sequence: CAISDSVSPDTQYF.

This clonotype was detected only a few times. The chain uses TRBV7-9 and TRBJ2-5, with a possible D match to TRBD2 (6 bases). This CDR3 spans 13 amino acids. CDR1 and CDR2 (germline): SEHNR, FQNEAQ (reference sequence). With 6 bases removed from V and 5 bases from J, the gap between germline ends came to 13 bases. This CDR3 is CASRRSGWETQYF. CDR3 sequence (DNA): TGTGCCAGCAGGAGGAGCGGGTGGGAGACCCAGTACTTC. Based on the CDR3 plus reference TRBV7-9 and TRBJ2-5, the full variable domain is DTGVSQNPRHKITKRGQNVTFRCDPISEHNRLYWYRQTLGQGPEFLTYFQNEAQLEKSRLLSDRFSAERPKGSFSTLEIQRTEQGDSAMYLCASRRSGWETQYFGPGTRLLVL.

This clonotype showed up just a few times. The J gene is TRBJ2-7, the V gene TRBV20-1, with 9 nucleotides matching TRBD2. Germline assignment: CDR1 DFQATT and CDR2 SNEGSKA (reference sequence). This CDR3 is 14 amino acids long. V lost 2 bases to trimming and J lost 2 bases; unmatched junction nucleotides: 4. The CDR3 sequence: CSARSLAGTYEQYF. DNA for the CDR3: TGCAGTGCTAGATCACTAGCGGGCACCTACGAGCAGTACTTC.

The chain couples TRBV9 to TRBJ2-1; D unclear. This CDR3 spans 13 amino acids. Deletions cut 0 bases from V and 7 bases from J, with 8 bases between. CDR1 and CDR2 (germline): SGDLS, YYNGEE. The CDR3 DNA reads as TGTGCCAGCAGCGTAGGGACCGGGAATGAGCAGTTCTTC. Residues: CASSVGTGNEQFF.

This chain links TRBV6-2 or TRBV6-3 with TRBJ1-5; TRBD1 matches at 8 bases. Trimming removed 5 bases from V and 8 bases from J; junction bases left unmatched: 11. The CDR3 sequence is 15 residues long. Germline assignment: CDR1 MNHEY and CDR2 SVGEGT. CDR3 loop: CASSPGAGGVKPQHF. DNA of the CDR3: TGTGCCAGCAGTCCCGGGGCAGGGGGCGTAAAGCCCCAGCATTTT.

This clonotype occurred a few times. V and J are TRBV7-2 and TRBJ1-1; unclear D gene. Trimming stripped 5 bases from V and 1 base from J, with 11 bases between. Germline V CDR1 and CDR2: SGHTA, FQGNSA. CDR3 size: 14 residues. The CDR3 protein is CASSGRLPNTEAFF. The DNA of the CDR3 is TGTGCCAGCAGCGGAAGGCTACCGAACACTGAAGCTTTCTTT.

This clonotype was counted a few times. V is TRBV28 and J is TRBJ2-2; 7 bases are a match to TRBD1. Germline CDR1 reads MDHEN; CDR2 reads SYDVKM. CDR3 length: 15 residues. V lost 5 bases, J lost 4 bases, and 7 bases stayed unmatched. The CDR3 nucleotides read TGTGCCAGCAGTCACAGGGGTACGGGCACCGGGGAGCTGTTTTTT. Residues: CASSHRGTGTGELFF.

This clonotype was found many times. The rearrangement joins TRBV10-3 to TRBJ2-7, with TRBD1 matching over 9 bases. J gave up 5 bases and V 11 bases, and 13 bases lay outside the gene matches. Germline CDR1 and CDR2: ENHRY and SYGVKD. The CDR3 is 14 residues long. The CDR3 DNA follows: TGTGCCGTTCGGACAGGGGCTTCCATGGACGAGCAGTACTTC. Amino acid sequence: CAVRTGASMDEQYF.

The V call is TRBV5-1, the J call TRBJ1-2; 8 bases are shared with TRBD1. This CDR3 comprises 15 residues. Germline trimming cut 3 bases from V and 1 base from J; bases unmatched to any gene: 5. Germline V gene lookup returns CDR1 SGHRS and CDR2 YFSETQ. CDR3 in amino acids: CASSSSTGGNYGYTF. The CDR3 coding sequence is TGCGCCAGCAGCTCCTCAACAGGGGGTAACTATGGCTACACCTTC.

The table lists this clonotype with a few counts. This chain links TRBV15 with TRBJ1-4; no clear D. The CDR3 is 14 residues long. Germline V gene data show CDR1 as LNHNV and CDR2 as YYDKDF (reference sequence). Trimming removed 6 bases at V and 8 bases at J, with 16 bases between. CDR3 sequence (DNA): TGTGCCACCAGACTCCGAGGTATGGAGGAAAAACTGTTTTTT. This codes for CATRLRGMEEKLFF.

The chain combines TRBV5-5 with TRBJ2-5, with a possible D match to TRBD2 (7 bases). The CDR3 loop spans 14 amino acids. V lost 5 bases to trimming and J lost 2 bases, with 13 bases between them. The germline gives CDR1 SGHKS, CDR2 YYEKEE (reference sequence). The CDR3: CASREGGSQETQYF. Here the CDR3 DNA reads TGTGCCAGCAGAGAGGGGGGGAGTCAAGAGACCCAGTACTTC.

This clonotype was seen many times. The chain uses TRBV7-6 and TRBJ2-7; D unresolved. CDR3 length: 13 amino acids. Germline CDR1 SGHVS, CDR2 FNYEAQ. V was pared by 5 bases and J by 3 bases, with 11 bases between. CDR3 loop: CASSPWDFYEQYF. Here the CDR3 DNA reads TGTGCCAGCAGCCCCTGGGATTTCTACGAGCAGTACTTC.

The V and J genes are TRBV9 and TRBJ2-1, with TRBD1 as a possible D gene (6 bases). Germline values: CDR1 SGDLS, CDR2 YYNGEE. This CDR3 has 15 residues. With 0 bases removed from V and 3 bases from J, the gap between germline ends came to 10 bases. CDR3: CASSVDGQSYNEQFF. The CDR3 region has the DNA TGTGCCAGCAGCGTAGATGGACAGAGCTACAATGAGCAGTTCTTC.

The chain has TRBV7-2 and TRBJ2-5, with TRBD2 matching over 11 bases. The DNA end favors TRBJ2-1, so the J call may be wrong. Per germline, CDR1 SGHTA and CDR2 FQGNSA. CDR3 length equals 16 residues. CDR3 region: CASSPGRLAGRSEQFF. In DNA, the CDR3 is TGTGCCAGCAGCCCGGGAAGACTAGCGGGAAGAAGTGAGCAGTTCTTC.

The table lists this clonotype with a few counts. The rearrangement links TRBV9 to TRBJ2-7, with D perhaps assigned TRBD1 or TRBD2 (5 bases each). V was shortened by 5 bases and J by 6 bases, with 18 bases between the two germline ends. Germline V gives CDR1 SGDLS, CDR2 YYNGEE. CDR3 length equals 14 residues. The CDR3 here is CASSSRGSVSEQYF. DNA for the CDR3: TGTGCCAGCAGTTCCCGGGGCAGCGTCTCCGAGCAGTACTTC.

V usage is TRBV20-1 and J usage is TRBJ1-1; D remains unclear. The germline V gene has CDR1 DFQATT and CDR2 SNEGSKA (reference sequence). CDR3 length: 15 residues. The V gene lost 6 bases and the J gene lost 4 bases, with 21 bases spanning the gap. Here the CDR3 DNA reads TGCAGTGCCCTCAACCCGTCCGACTTTGGCACTGAAGCTTTCTTT. Translation: CSALNPSDFGTEAFF.

This chain uses TRBV5-1 with TRBJ2-3; D gene unclear. CDR1 SGHRS and CDR2 YFSETQ come from the germline V gene. The CDR3 consists of 14 residues. The V end lost 1 base, the J end lost 0 bases, and 6 bases lay between the germline ends. The CDR3 nucleotides read TGCGCCAGCAGCTTGTCGACTAGCACAGATACGCAGTATTTT. It codes for CASSLSTSTDTQYF.

The chain uses TRBV6-2 or TRBV6-3 and TRBJ1-2, with D uncertain. There are 14 residues in the CDR3. Germline V gene lookup returns CDR1 MNHEY and CDR2 SVGEGT. V lost 7 bases to trimming and J lost 1 base, with 13 bases between them. This chain's CDR3 is CASIKGGINYGYTF. The CDR3 DNA sequence: TGTGCCAGCATCAAGGGCGGCATTAACTATGGCTACACCTTC.

There are many counts of this clonotype. The chain uses TRBV29-1 and TRBJ2-7; possibly TRBD2 for D (6 bases). Germline CDR1 and CDR2: SQVTM and ANQGSEA. V lost 6 bases and J lost 0, with 9 bases in between. The CDR3 totals 12 residues. CDR3 nucleotide sequence: TGCAGCGTACAGCGGGCCTCCTACGAGCAGTACTTC. Translated: CSVQRASYEQYF.

The rearrangement links TRBV20-1 to TRBJ2-1, with 7 bases identical to TRBD2. The CDR3 sequence is 15 residues long. The germline V gene has CDR1 DFQATT and CDR2 SNEGSKA (reference sequence). V trimming: 3 bases; J trimming: 2 bases; junction bases outside the gene matches: 7. The CDR3 DNA follows: TGCAGTGCTAGGTGGGCTAGCGGCCCCTACAATGAGCAGTTCTTC. Protein: CSARWASGPYNEQFF.

The rearrangement links TRBV28 to TRBJ1-2; maybe TRBD1 (5 bases). V gave up 5 bases and J gave up 2 bases, with 12 bases separating them. The CDR3 totals 14 residues. The V gene's germline CDR1 is MDHEN and CDR2 SYDVKM. The CDR3 loop reads CASSNRQGNYGYTF. CDR3 sequence (DNA): TGTGCCAGCAGTAACAGGCAGGGCAACTATGGCTACACCTTC.

This clonotype was observed many times. The CDR3 bases are TGTGCCAGCAGCGTTGGACAGACAATTAACTATGGCTACACCTTC. This gives the protein CASSVGQTINYGYTF. This chain uses TRBV7-2 with TRBJ1-2, with TRBD1 as a possible D gene (6 bases). The ends were cut back, 5 bases at V and 1 base at J, with 14 bases in the middle. This CDR3 is built from 15 residues. CDR1 is SGHTA, CDR2 FQGNSA, per germline. The full variable domain, rest sourced from reference TRBV7-2 and TRBJ1-2, is GAGVSQSPSNKVTEKGKDVELRCDPISGHTALYWYRQSLGQGLEFLIYFQGNSAPDKSGLPSDRFSAERTGGSVSTLTIQRTQQEDSAVYLCASSVGQTINYGYTFGSGTRLTVV.

The CDR3: CSARDPSSASTDTQYF. Written as DNA, the CDR3 is TGCAGTGCTAGAGATCCCTCTAGCGCCAGCACAGATACGCAGTATTTT. The rearrangement joins TRBV20-1 to TRBJ2-3; maybe TRBD2 (6 bases). V lost 0 bases and J 0 bases, leaving 13 bases between the germline ends. From germline, CDR1 is DFQATT and CDR2 SNEGSKA (reference sequence). The CDR3 covers 16 residues.

This clonotype was seen just once. This chain uses TRBV15 with TRBJ2-1; D gene uncertain. Trimming removed 1 base at V and 6 bases at J, with 4 bases between. This CDR3 has 12 residues. CDR1 LNHNV and CDR2 YYDKDF come from the germline V gene (reference sequence). The CDR3 spells CATSRAPNEQFF. CDR3 nucleotide sequence: TGTGCCACCAGCAGAGCCCCCAATGAGCAGTTCTTC.

The chain couples TRBV29-1 to TRBJ1-2; no clear D gene. This CDR3 contains 13 residues. Trimming stripped 4 bases from V and 6 bases from J, with 15 bases between. CDR1 and CDR2 (germline): SQVTM, ANQGSEA. DNA for the CDR3: TGCAGCGTTGTCGCGGGGTTGATGGATGGCTACACCTTC. It codes for CSVVAGLMDGYTF.